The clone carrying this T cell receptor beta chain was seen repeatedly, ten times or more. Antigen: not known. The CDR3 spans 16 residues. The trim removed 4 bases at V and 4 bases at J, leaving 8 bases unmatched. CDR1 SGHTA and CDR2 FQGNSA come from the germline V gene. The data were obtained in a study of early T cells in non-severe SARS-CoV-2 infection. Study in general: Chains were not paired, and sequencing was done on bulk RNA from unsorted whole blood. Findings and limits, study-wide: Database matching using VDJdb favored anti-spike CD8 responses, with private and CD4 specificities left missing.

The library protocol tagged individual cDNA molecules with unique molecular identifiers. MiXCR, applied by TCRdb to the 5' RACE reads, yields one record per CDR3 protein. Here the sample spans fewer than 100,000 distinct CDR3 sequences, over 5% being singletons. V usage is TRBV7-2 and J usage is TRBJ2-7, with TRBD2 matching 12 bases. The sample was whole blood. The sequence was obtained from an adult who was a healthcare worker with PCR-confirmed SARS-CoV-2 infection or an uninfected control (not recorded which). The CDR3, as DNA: TGTGCCAGCAGCTCGAGACTAGCGGGAGTCGTATACGAGCAGTACTTC. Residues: CASSSRLAGVVYEQYF.